These 22 T cell receptor beta chains were sequenced from one sample in a study of CD8+CD57+ T cells in acquired aplastic anemia. Investigators profiled TCR beta VDJ and CDR3 from genomic DNA template. TCRdb itself ran the reads through MiXCR, one entry per CDR3 protein. The table records about 120,000 distinct CDR3 sequences, roughly 55% of them present only once. Flow cytometry had shown expanded CD8+CD57+ cells in the patients chosen for sequencing. The sequencing input was sorted CD4+, CD8+, or CD8+CD57+ T cells (not recorded which) from PBMCs. The receptors shown here come from a human donor with aplastic anemia.

The chain couples TRBV2 to TRBJ2-2; D not resolved. CDR3 length: 14 residues. The V end lost 6 bases, the J end lost 1 base, and 9 bases lay between the germline ends. Germline loops: CDR1 SNHLY, CDR2 FYNNEI. CDR3 loop: CASRYRQNTGELFF. DNA for the CDR3: TGTGCCAGCAGGTACAGACAGAACACCGGGGAGCTGTTTTTT.

The CDR3 loop reads CASSEWAGAQYF. CDR3 coding DNA: TGTGCCAGCAGTGAATGGGCGGGGGCGCAGTATTTT. The chain carries TRBV2 and TRBJ2-3; TRBD2 matches at 7 bases. V lost 2 bases, J lost 10 bases, and 3 bases stayed unmatched. The germline gives CDR1 SNHLY, CDR2 FYNNEI. This CDR3 spans 12 amino acids.

Here the CDR3 reads CASNRGRGEQYF. CDR3 nucleotide sequence: TGTGCCAGCAATCGGGGGCGAGGGGAGCAGTACTTC. V usage is TRBV2 and J usage is TRBJ2-7; D may be TRBD1 or TRBD2 (6 bases each). CDR1 is SNHLY, CDR2 FYNNEI, per germline. The V and J ends lost 7 bases and 7 bases respectively, with 14 bases between them. The CDR3 loop spans 12 amino acids.

The chain carries TRBV7-9 and TRBJ2-2; D unresolved. CDR1 and CDR2 from the germline V gene are SEHNR and FQNEAQ (reference sequence). The CDR3 is 11 residues long. Trimming stripped 5 bases from V and 8 bases from J, with 6 bases between. The CDR3 sequence is CASSPQGELFF. As DNA, the CDR3 is TGTGCCAGCAGCCCGCAAGGGGAGCTGTTTTTT. Full variable domain (rest looked up from reference TRBV7-9 and TRBJ2-2): DTGVSQNPRHKITKRGQNVTFRCDPISEHNRLYWYRQTLGQGPEFLTYFQNEAQLEKSRLLSDRFSAERPKGSFSTLEIQRTEQGDSAMYLCASSPQGELFFGEGSRLTVL.

This clonotype was counted only a few times. The rearrangement links TRBV12-3 or TRBV12-4 to TRBJ1-2, with 7 bases lining up with TRBD1. V trimming: 7 bases; J trimming: 8 bases; junction bases outside the gene matches: 4. The CDR3 is 11 amino acids. The CDR3 here is CASTDRDGYTF. The CDR3 DNA follows: TGTGCCAGCACCGACAGGGACGGCTACACCTTC.

The chain is built from TRBV2 and TRBJ1-4; weak D call: TRBD1 (5 bases). Germline V gene sequence: CDR1 SNHLY, CDR2 FYNNEI. Trimming took 5 bases from V and 6 from J, leaving 13 bases between them. This CDR3 has 14 amino acids. CDR3 region: CASSPGTPDEKLFF. The CDR3 DNA reads as TGTGCCAGCAGTCCCGGGACGCCGGATGAAAAACTGTTTTTT.

CDR3 in amino acids: CASGTGSPLHF. In DNA, the CDR3 is TGTGCCTCAGGAACGGGGTCACCCCTCCACTTT. The V call is TRBV9, the J call TRBJ1-6; D unresolved. The germline gives CDR1 SGDLS, CDR2 YYNGEE. CDR3 length equals 11 residues. Deletions cut 10 bases from V and 10 bases from J, with 12 bases between.

The gene calls are TRBV12-3 or TRBV12-4 and TRBJ2-2, with D perhaps TRBD1 or TRBD2 (7 bases each). The ends were cut back, 5 bases at V and 4 bases at J, with 11 bases in the middle. CDR3 length: 14 residues. CDR3 DNA: TGTGCCAGCAGTCAGGGGGGGGCCACCGGGGAGCTGTTTTTT. Residues: CASSQGGATGELFF.

Only one count was recorded for this clonotype. The rearrangement joins TRBV7-6 to TRBJ2-7; TRBD2 is a possible D gene (6 bases). The CDR3 is 18 amino acids. Germline V lookup: CDR1 SGHVS, CDR2 FNYEAQ. Trimming took off 1 base at V and 4 bases at J, with 23 bases between the two ends. The CDR3 DNA reads TGTGCCAGCAGCTTAGAAGACGATGGCGGGGCGGCTATATACGAGCAGTACTTC. It yields the protein CASSLEDDGGAAIYEQYF. The full variable domain, completed using reference TRBV7-6 and TRBJ2-7, is GAGVSQSPRYKVTKRGQDVALRCDPISGHVSLYWYRQALGQGPEFLTYFNYEAQQDKSGLPNDRFSAERPEGSISTLTIQRTEQRDSAMYRCASSLEDDGGAAIYEQYFGPGTRLTVT.

V gene TRBV20-1 combines with J gene TRBJ2-3; 7 bases are shared with TRBD2. CDR3 length: 14 residues. CDR1 DFQATT and CDR2 SNEGSKA come from the germline V gene (reference sequence). V shed 5 bases, J shed 2 bases, and the junction held 7 bases outside the gene matches. CDR3 sequence reads: CSAGKRGYTDTQYF. DNA of the CDR3: TGCAGTGCTGGGAAGCGGGGTTACACAGATACGCAGTATTTT.

This chain joins TRBV2 and TRBJ1-1, with TRBD1 matching over 8 bases. This CDR3 has 15 amino acids. Trimming cost V 6 bases and J 5 bases; bases outside gene matches: 11. Germline values: CDR1 SNHLY, CDR2 FYNNEI. The CDR3: CASRGQGVVGTEAFF. The CDR3 coding sequence is TGTGCCAGCAGAGGACAGGGTGTAGTGGGGACTGAAGCTTTCTTT. The complete variable domain, with remaining parts taken from reference TRBV2 and TRBJ1-1, reads EPEVTQTPSHQVTQMGQEVILRCVPISNHLYFYWYRQILGQKVEFLVSFYNNEISEKSEIFDDQFSVERPDGSNFTLKIRSTKLEDSAMYFCASRGQGVVGTEAFFGQGTRLTVV.

This clonotype was counted at least ten times. This sequence joins TRBV5-1 and TRBJ2-7; 8 nucleotides align to TRBD2. The CDR3 length is 15 residues. The V and J ends lost 4 bases and 3 bases, in that order; junction bases with no gene match: 9. The germline V gene has CDR1 SGHRS and CDR2 YFSETQ. The CDR3 spells CASSDRGSGVYEQYF. The CDR3 DNA sequence: TGCGCCAGCAGCGATCGAGGTAGCGGGGTCTACGAGCAGTACTTC. The full variable domain, its missing parts supplied by reference TRBV5-1 and TRBJ2-7, is KAGVTQTPRYLIKTRGQQVTLSCSPISGHRSVSWYQQTPGQGLQFLFEYFSETQRNKGNFPGRFSGRQFSNSRSEMNVSTLELGDSALYLCASSDRGSGVYEQYFGPGTRLTVT.

Concerning this clonotype itself: Germline is not matched at one junction end, which may reflect a read error. The chain joins TRBV10-3 to TRBJ1-5, with TRBD1 matching 7 bases. In germline, CDR1 is ENHRY, CDR2 SYGVKD. This CDR3 has 17 amino acids. This chain's CDR3 is CAIGESRDSHLDQPQHF. The CDR3 DNA follows: TGTGCCATCGGTGAGTCGAGGGACAGCCACCTCGATCAGCCCCAGCATTTT.

This clonotype was seen only once. The CDR3 protein is CAIGPGKNTEAFF. The CDR3 DNA reads TGTGCCATCGGGCCAGGTAAGAACACTGAAGCTTTCTTT. The genes are TRBV10-3 and TRBJ1-1; D unclear. Trimming pared 8 bases from V and 1 base from J, leaving 11 bases between. Germline V lookup: CDR1 ENHRY, CDR2 SYGVKD. The CDR3 contains 13 residues.

The rearrangement links TRBV6-1 to TRBJ1-1; tentative D call: TRBD1 (6 bases). V was clipped by 6 bases and J by 0 bases, with 17 bases between them. This CDR3 has 16 amino acids. Per the germline V gene, CDR1 is MNHNS and CDR2 is SASEGT. The DNA for the CDR3 is TGTGCCAGCAGCCCAAGACAGGCTAGCATGAACACTGAAGCTTTCTTT. Encoded protein: CASSPRQASMNTEAFF.

This chain joins TRBV7-3 and TRBJ2-3; the match to TRBD2 covers 9 bases. CDR1 is SGHTA, CDR2 FQGTGA, per germline. V lost 5 bases, J lost 5 bases, and 5 bases stayed unmatched. CDR3 length: 14 amino acids. The CDR3 bases are TGTGCCAGCAGCCGGGCGGGGGGGCAAGATACGCAGTATTTT. It specifies CASSRAGGQDTQYF.

This clonotype was seen a few times. This chain joins TRBV2 and TRBJ1-1, with TRBD1 identical over 7 bases. The CDR3 has 13 residues. In germline, CDR1 is SNHLY, CDR2 FYNNEI. Trimming cost V 8 bases and J 0 bases; bases outside gene matches: 3. CDR3 bases: TGTGCCAGCGGGACAGACATGAACACTGAAGCTTTCTTT. It specifies CASGTDMNTEAFF.

The rearrangement uses TRBV4-1 and TRBJ2-1; TRBD2 aligns across 11 bases. Germline V lookup: CDR1 MGHRA, CDR2 YSYEKL. After removal of 0 bases from V and 4 bases from J, the junction contained 11 bases not matched to a gene. The CDR3 is 19 amino acids. The CDR3 loop is CASSQDRLAGGYTYNEQFF. The CDR3, as DNA: TGCGCCAGCAGCCAAGATAGATTAGCGGGGGGGTATACTTACAATGAGCAGTTCTTC.

This clonotype has ten or more counts. This chain connects TRBV5-1 to TRBJ2-1; 8 bases are a match to TRBD2. Germline CDR1 is SGHRS and CDR2 is YFSETQ. Trimming took 4 bases from V and 6 from J; bases not matched to a gene: 6. The CDR3 is 14 residues long. The chain's CDR3 is CASSPGGARNEQFF. The CDR3 DNA reads TGCGCCAGCAGCCCGGGGGGGGCGCGCAATGAGCAGTTCTTC.

This clonotype was counted only a few times. V usage is TRBV10-3 and J usage is TRBJ1-1, with TRBD1 matching 8 bases. Germline lookup yields CDR1 ENHRY and CDR2 SYGVKD. The V gene end was trimmed by 0 bases and the J gene end by 4 bases; junction bases not matched to a gene: 4. The CDR3 length is 15 residues. DNA for the CDR3: TGTGCCATCAGTGAGTCGGACAGGGTGGCCACTGAAGCTTTCTTT. Its translation: CAISESDRVATEAFF.

CDR3 sequence (DNA): TGTGCCAGCAGCTCGACAGGGTTGGAGACCCAGTACTTC. Its translation: CASSSTGLETQYF. V usage is TRBV7-9 and J usage is TRBJ2-5; 7 bases are a match to TRBD1. The germline V gene has CDR1 SEHNR and CDR2 FQNEAQ (reference sequence). V shed 4 bases and J 5 bases; nucleotides not matched to a gene: 4. The CDR3 has 13 amino acids.

This clonotype was detected only once. The chain employs TRBV7-9 and TRBJ1-2; D is possibly TRBD1 (5 bases). The ends were cut back, 4 bases at V and 4 bases at J, with 16 bases in the middle. Germline V CDR1 and CDR2: SEHNR, FQNEAQ (reference sequence). This CDR3 is 15 amino acids long. Here the CDR3 reads CASSSSGGSGYGYTF. The CDR3 region has the DNA TGTGCCAGCAGCTCGAGTGGGGGTTCAGGCTATGGCTACACCTTC.